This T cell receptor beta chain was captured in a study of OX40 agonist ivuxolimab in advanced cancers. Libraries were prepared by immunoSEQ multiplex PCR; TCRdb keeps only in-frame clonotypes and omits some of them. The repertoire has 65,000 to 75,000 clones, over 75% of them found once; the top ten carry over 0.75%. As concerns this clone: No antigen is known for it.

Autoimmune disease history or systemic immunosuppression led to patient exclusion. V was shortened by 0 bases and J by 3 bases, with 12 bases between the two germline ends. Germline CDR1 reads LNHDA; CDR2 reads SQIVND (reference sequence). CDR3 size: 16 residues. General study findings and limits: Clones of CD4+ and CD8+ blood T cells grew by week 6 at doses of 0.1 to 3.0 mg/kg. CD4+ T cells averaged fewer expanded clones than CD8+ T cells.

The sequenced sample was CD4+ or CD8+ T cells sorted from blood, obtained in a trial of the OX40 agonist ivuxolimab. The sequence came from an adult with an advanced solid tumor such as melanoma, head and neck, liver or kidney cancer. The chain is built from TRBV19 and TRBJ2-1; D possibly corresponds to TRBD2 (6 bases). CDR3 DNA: TGTGCCAGTAGTATAGATGGGGGAGGTTACTACAATGAGCAGTTCTTC. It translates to CASSIDGGGYYNEQFF. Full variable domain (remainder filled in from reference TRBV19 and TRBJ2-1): DGGITQSPKYLFRKEGQNVTLSCEQNLNHDAMYWYRQDPGQGLRLIYYSQIVNDFQKGDIAEGYSVSREKKESFPLTVTSAQKNPTAFYLCASSIDGGGYYNEQFFGPGTRLTVL.